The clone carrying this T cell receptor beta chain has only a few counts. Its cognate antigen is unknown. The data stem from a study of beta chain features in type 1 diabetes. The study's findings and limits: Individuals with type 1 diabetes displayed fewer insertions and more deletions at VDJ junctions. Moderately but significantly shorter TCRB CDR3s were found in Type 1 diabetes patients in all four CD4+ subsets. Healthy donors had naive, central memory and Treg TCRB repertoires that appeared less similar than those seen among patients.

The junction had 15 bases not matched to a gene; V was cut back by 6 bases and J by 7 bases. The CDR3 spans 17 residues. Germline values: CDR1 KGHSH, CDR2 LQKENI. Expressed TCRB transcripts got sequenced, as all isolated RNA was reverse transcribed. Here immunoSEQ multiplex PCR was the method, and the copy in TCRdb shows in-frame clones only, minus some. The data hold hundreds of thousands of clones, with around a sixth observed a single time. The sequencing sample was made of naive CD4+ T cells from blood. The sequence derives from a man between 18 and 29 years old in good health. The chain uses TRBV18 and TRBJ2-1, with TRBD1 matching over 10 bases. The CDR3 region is CASSSLAWGTGDNEQFF. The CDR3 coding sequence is TGTGCCAGCTCCTCCCTGGCGTGGGGGACAGGGGATAATGAGCAGTTCTTC.